The TCR beta chain under discussion was sequenced for a study of shared clonotypes between healthy human individuals. Data came from immunoSEQ multiplex PCR; TCRdb stores just in-frame clones and leaves some out. The repertoire consists of 730,000 or so clones, with more than 70% occurring once and the leading ten covering approximately 1.8%. V gave up 6 bases and J gave up 9 bases; unmatched junction bases: 20. This CDR3 spans 17 amino acids. Germline V gene lookup returns CDR1 MNHEY and CDR2 SMNVEV (reference sequence). The origin of this receptor is a woman aged 25-40 years in good health. Sequencing input: memory CD4+ T cells sorted from blood. Subset: CD45RA-negative fraction. J is TRBJ1-5 and V is TRBV27; 7 nucleotides agree with TRBD1. The CDR3 DNA follows: TGTGCCAGCAGGCCAGCAGTAGGAGCAGGGGGTTCTCGGCCCCAGCATTTT. Its protein product is CASRPAVGAGGSRPQHF.